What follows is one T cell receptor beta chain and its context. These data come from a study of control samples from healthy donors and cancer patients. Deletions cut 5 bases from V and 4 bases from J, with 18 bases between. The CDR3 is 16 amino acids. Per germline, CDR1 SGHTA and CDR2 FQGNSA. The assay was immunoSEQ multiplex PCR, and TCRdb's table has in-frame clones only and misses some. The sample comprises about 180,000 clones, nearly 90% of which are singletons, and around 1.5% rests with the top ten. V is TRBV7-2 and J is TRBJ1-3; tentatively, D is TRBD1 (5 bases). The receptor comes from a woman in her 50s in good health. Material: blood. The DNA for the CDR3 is TGTGCCAGCAGCGTACAGGCTTCCCTCGGGGGAAACACCATATATTTT. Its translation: CASSVQASLGGNTIYF.